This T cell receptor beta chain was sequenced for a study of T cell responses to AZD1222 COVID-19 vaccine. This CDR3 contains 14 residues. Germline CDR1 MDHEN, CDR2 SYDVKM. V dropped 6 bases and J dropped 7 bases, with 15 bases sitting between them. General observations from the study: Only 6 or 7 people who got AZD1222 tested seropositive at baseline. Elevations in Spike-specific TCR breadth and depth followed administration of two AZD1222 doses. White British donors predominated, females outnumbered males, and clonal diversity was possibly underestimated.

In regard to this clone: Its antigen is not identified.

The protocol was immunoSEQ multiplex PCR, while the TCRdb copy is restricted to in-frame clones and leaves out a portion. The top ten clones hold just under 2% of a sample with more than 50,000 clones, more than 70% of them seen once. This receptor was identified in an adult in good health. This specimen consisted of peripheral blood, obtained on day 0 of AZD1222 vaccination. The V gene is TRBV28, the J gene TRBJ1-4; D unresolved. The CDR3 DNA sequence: TGTGCCAGCAGCAACCAGAAGGCAGGTGAAAAACTGTTTTTT. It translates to CASSNQKAGEKLFF.